Listed below are T cell receptor beta chains from one sample, sequenced in a study of shared clonotypes between healthy human individuals. Measured with immunoSEQ multiplex PCR; TCRdb has only the in-frame clones, and not every one. The table includes about 100,000 clones, over 65% detected once. The sample comprised memory CD8+ T cells sorted from blood. These receptors all come from a woman in her twenties or thirties in good health. The conserved cysteine and the conserved F or W are not part of the CDR3 here. Fields, in order: clone size, V gene, J gene, CDR3 protein. Rows may omit the clone size; those that give it use once, few, many or a size class.

NA	TRBV19	TRBJ1-1	ASRGGYHTF
NA	TRBV4-2	TRBJ2-1	ASSQGFSGLVDPHSYNEQF
NA	TRBV2	TRBJ2-7	ASSVWDIEQY
NA	TRBV6-5	TRBJ1-1	ASSWSARHTEAF
NA	TRBV27	TRBJ1-5	ASSLSRTGGFNQPQH
NA	TRBV7-9	TRBJ2-3	ASSPGQGLDTQY
few	TRBV28	TRBJ2-5	ASRDGTDLQETQY
NA	TRBV6-6	TRBJ1-5	ASSDGTGTAQPQH
NA	TRBV18	TRBJ1-2	ASSLRQGFGGYT
NA	TRBV6-6	NA	ASSYLSPVFSHEQY
NA	TRBV14	TRBJ2-1	ASSRASGVNNERF
once	TRBV7-6	TRBJ2-7	ASSLNAGRLAASSYEQY
NA	TRBV6-1	TRBJ2-5	ASSEGEGPETQY
NA	TRBV28	TRBJ2-6	ASSQGGGANVLT
once	TRBV6-5	TRBJ2-2	ASSWDRGPSGELF
NA	TRBV2	TRBJ2-1	ASIARGFSYNEQF
NA	TRBV6-1	TRBJ2-7	ASSDWTLLGATYEQY
NA	TRBV28	TRBJ2-7	ASIPLGVGLDPYEQY
NA	TRBV19	TRBJ2-7	ASSRRHWDTPPGEQY
many	TRBV7-9	TRBJ2-7	ASSQEGAGGPNEQY
NA	TRBV28	TRBJ1-2	ASSSRGTANYGYT
NA	TRBV6-4	TRBJ2-7	ASRMRTSHSSYEQY
once	TRBV6-5	TRBJ2-7	ASSYGQAARYEQY
NA	TRBV4-2	TRBJ1-5	ASSQDPTAEESSNQPQH
few	TRBV27	TRBJ2-7	ASKTGGTNEQY
NA	TRBV7-2	NA	ASSLVEVYEQY
NA	TRBV27	TRBJ2-1	ASGRGSSGSGEQF
NA	TRBV21-1	TRBJ2-6	ASSNGGQVSGANVLT
NA	TRBV27	TRBJ1-2	ASSLGPGQTNYGYT
NA	TRBV2	TRBJ2-7	ASSEVSGFGYEQY
NA	TRBV7-6	TRBJ2-1	ASSLELAGFEQF
NA	TRBV5-1	TRBJ2-7	ASSSTSGMYEQY
NA	TRBV7-8	TRBJ1-5	ASSLYWPFPPAQH
NA	TRBV7-3	TRBJ2-3	ASSSLGDTQY
many	TRBV6-4	TRBJ2-3	ASSDSPGGQGRDTQY
NA	TRBV19	TRBJ2-7	ASSPGTGDFEQY
NA	TRBV4-1	NA	ASSQVSGTIREQY
NA	TRBV27	TRBJ2-7	ASSLDVPGLAGDEQY
few	TRBV6-5	TRBJ2-3	ASSYSFASTDTQY
few	TRBV7-2	TRBJ2-1	ASSPTSWRTQESGEQF
NA	TRBV12-5	TRBJ2-5	ASGLVGPEETQY
NA	TRBV28	TRBJ2-7	ASSYDGPYEQY
few	TRBV6-5	TRBJ2-1	ASEGTGGAGEQF
NA	TRBV11-2	TRBJ2-7	ASRPTGVSYEQY
NA	TRBV28	TRBJ2-7	ASRYSGRPEQY
NA	TRBV27	TRBJ2-7	ASKLSGRPSYEQY
NA	TRBV11-2	TRBJ2-7	ASSFRTSGRVSYEQY
once	TRBV4-2	TRBJ2-7	ASSQDRGSNNEQY
NA	TRBV11-2	TRBJ1-5	ASSPTGPNQPQH
NA	TRBV7-9	TRBJ2-1	ASSSDPTEQF
NA	TRBV7-2	TRBJ2-7	ASSLTGGGYEQY
NA	TRBV10-2	TRBJ2-3	ASKPTHDFTDTQY
few	TRBV7-6	TRBJ2-7	ASSRDSSYEQY